The 24 T cell receptor beta chains reported below all come from one sample, sequenced in a study of monozygotic twins with cystic fibrosis. The method was immunoSEQ multiplex PCR; TCRdb's version includes in-frame clones alone and lacks a portion of them. This repertoire shows 30,000 or so clones, around 96% found once; its top ten account for about 0.15%. Sequencing was done on a sample of blood. These receptors all come from a girl aged 2 to 9 with cystic fibrosis.

This chain joins TRBV5-4 and TRBJ1-2; 10 bases agree with TRBD1. V was clipped by 3 bases and J by 4 bases; unmatched bases: 9. From germline, CDR1 is SGHNT and CDR2 YYREEE (reference sequence). This CDR3 region has 16 residues. CDR3 protein: CASSSGGTGEIYGYTF. CDR3 DNA sequence: TGTGCCAGCAGCTCGGGGGGGACAGGGGAAATCTATGGCTACACCTTC.

J is TRBJ1-2 and V is TRBV25-1; the D gene is possibly TRBD1 (5 bases). CDR1 is MGHDK and CDR2 is SYGVNS in the germline V gene. This CDR3 is 15 amino acids long. V was cut by 0 bases and J by 4 bases, with 12 bases left in between. The DNA for the CDR3 is TGTGCCAGCAGTGAATACCAGGGAGGTCTCTATGGCTACACCTTC. It specifies CASSEYQGGLYGYTF.

The rearrangement links TRBV6-5 to TRBJ1-1; tentatively, D is TRBD1 (5 bases). The CDR3 runs to 15 residues. Trimming removed 7 bases at V and 2 bases at J, with 17 bases between. Per germline, CDR1 MNHEY and CDR2 SVGAGI. DNA of the CDR3: TGTGCCAGCATCTCCCCCGGGACGGCTAACACTGAAGCTTTCTTT. This gives the protein CASISPGTANTEAFF.

This chain uses TRBV9 with TRBJ2-3, with 8 bases that match TRBD2. CDR3 length: 14 amino acids. Trimming at V came to 0 bases and at J to 5 bases, leaving 2 bases not matched to a gene. Germline V CDR1 and CDR2: SGDLS, YYNGEE. CDR3 DNA: TGTGCCAGCAGCGTAGTCCTAGCGGGAGATACGCAGTATTTT. Translated: CASSVVLAGDTQYF.

The CDR3 region has the DNA TGTGCCAGCAGTGTGGTCCTATCTGGTACTGAAGCTTTCTTT. It yields the protein CASSVVLSGTEAFF. The rearrangement links TRBV2 to TRBJ1-1; D unresolved. Per germline, CDR1 SNHLY and CDR2 FYNNEI. The CDR3 length is 14 residues. The germline V and J ends were trimmed by 4 bases and 5 bases, with 14 bases remaining between them.

J is TRBJ1-4 and V is TRBV20-1, with D hard to call. Germline CDR1 is DFQATT and CDR2 is SNEGSKA (reference sequence). The CDR3 is 11 residues long. Between the trimmed V and J ends, which lost 5 bases and 5 bases, there was a span of 6 bases. The CDR3 DNA sequence: TGCAGTGCTCTGGGAAATGAAAAACTGTTTTTT. It is translated as CSALGNEKLFF.

This clone has only one observation. V usage is TRBV5-4 and J usage is TRBJ1-5, with 9 bases aligning to TRBD1. The CDR3 loop spans 14 amino acids. The V gene's germline CDR1 is SGHNT and CDR2 YYREEE (reference sequence). Trimming took 4 bases from V and 6 from J; bases not matched to a gene: 5. The CDR3 protein is CASSQETGGQPQHF. DNA for the CDR3: TGTGCCAGCAGCCAGGAGACAGGGGGTCAGCCCCAGCATTTT.

The V gene is TRBV6-1, the J gene TRBJ2-7; D is perhaps TRBD1 or TRBD2 (5 bases each). The CDR3 has 13 residues. Germline values: CDR1 MNHNS, CDR2 SASEGT. Trimming stripped 10 bases from V and 5 bases from J, with 18 bases between. CDR3 residues: CATHRQRRNEQYF. The DNA for the CDR3 is TGTGCCACTCATCGACAGCGGCGGAACGAGCAGTACTTC.

The V and J genes are TRBV28 and TRBJ2-6; 8 nucleotides agree with TRBD1. There are 15 residues in the CDR3. Germline V gives CDR1 MDHEN, CDR2 SYDVKM. J gave up 3 bases and V 6 bases, and 4 bases lay outside the gene matches. The CDR3 region is CASRKQGDGANVLTF. CDR3 in DNA: TGTGCCAGCAGAAAACAGGGGGATGGGGCCAACGTCCTGACTTTC.

V usage is TRBV30 and J usage is TRBJ2-7; D not resolved. This CDR3 has 13 residues. Germline V gene lookup returns CDR1 GTSNPN and CDR2 SVGIG (reference sequence). V shed 0 bases and J shed 1 base, with 7 bases lying between them. As DNA, the CDR3 is TGTGCCTGGAGTGTGGACCGGTCCTACGAGCAGTACTTC. This translates into CAWSVDRSYEQYF.

The genes are TRBV4-1 and TRBJ1-5; D is ambiguous. CDR1 and CDR2 (germline): MGHRA, YSYEKL. This CDR3 region has 13 residues. Trimming removed 1 base from V and 5 bases from J, with 6 bases in between. Here the CDR3 DNA reads TGCGCCAGCAGCCAAGTAGTAGATCAGCCCCAGCATTTT. As protein: CASSQVVDQPQHF.

This clone was counted once. The rearrangement uses TRBV7-9 and TRBJ2-3; TRBD1 matches at 8 bases. The V gene end was trimmed by 5 bases and the J gene end by 4 bases; junction bases not matched to a gene: 5. Germline CDR1 is SEHNR and CDR2 is FQNEAQ (reference sequence). CDR3 length: 14 residues. This CDR3 reads CASSPGQGADTQYF. In nucleotides, the CDR3 is TGTGCCAGCAGCCCAGGACAGGGTGCAGATACGCAGTATTTT.

This clone showed up just once. The chain recombines TRBV2 with TRBJ2-7; D unclear. The CDR3 runs 14 residues. Germline assignment: CDR1 SNHLY and CDR2 FYNNEI. V lost 8 bases and J 0 bases, leaving 14 bases between the germline ends. The CDR3 DNA reads TGTGCCAGCGGGTTCTACATCGGCTCCTACGAGCAGTACTTC. The encoded protein is CASGFYIGSYEQYF. The full variable domain, with the rest looked up from reference TRBV2 and TRBJ2-7, is EPEVTQTPSHQVTQMGQEVILRCVPISNHLYFYWYRQILGQKVEFLVSFYNNEISEKSEIFDDQFSVERPDGSNFTLKIRSTKLEDSAMYFCASGFYIGSYEQYFGPGTRLTVT.

The chain carries TRBV19 and TRBJ2-1; a possible D gene is TRBD1 (7 bases). The CDR3 contains 15 residues. Germline-derived CDR1 and CDR2 are LNHDA and SQIVND (reference sequence). With 6 bases removed from V and 6 bases from J, the gap between germline ends came to 18 bases. This CDR3 is CASSRQGGHSNEQFF. CDR3 nucleotide sequence: TGTGCCAGTAGCCGACAGGGAGGTCATTCCAATGAGCAGTTCTTC. Full variable domain (outside the CDR3, taken from reference TRBV19 and TRBJ2-1): DGGITQSPKYLFRKEGQNVTLSCEQNLNHDAMYWYRQDPGQGLRLIYYSQIVNDFQKGDIAEGYSVSREKKESFPLTVTSAQKNPTAFYLCASSRQGGHSNEQFFGPGTRLTVL.

The chain is built from TRBV30 and TRBJ1-5; tentatively, D is TRBD1 (5 bases). CDR3 length: 13 amino acids. Germline CDR1 is GTSNPN and CDR2 is SVGIG (reference sequence). V was trimmed by 2 bases and J by 5 bases, leaving 10 bases between them. The CDR3 reads CAWSRGGDQPQHF. The CDR3 DNA reads as TGTGCCTGGAGTCGGGGAGGGGATCAGCCCCAGCATTTT.

This chain connects TRBV2 to TRBJ1-2, with D perhaps TRBD1 (5 bases). Germline values: CDR1 SNHLY, CDR2 FYNNEI. The CDR3 contains 14 residues. The ends were cut back, 4 bases at V and 2 bases at J, with 11 bases in the middle. CDR3 bases: TGTGCCAGCAGTGGCCGGGACGGGAACTATGGCTACACCTTC. Translating gives CASSGRDGNYGYTF.

J is TRBJ2-7 and V is TRBV5-4, with a weak D call TRBD2 (5 bases). The germline V and J ends were trimmed by 2 bases and 3 bases, with 15 bases remaining between them. This CDR3 is built from 15 residues. Germline CDR1 and CDR2: SGHNT and YYREEE (reference sequence). The CDR3 sequence is CASSFEGVGRYEQYF. Here the CDR3 DNA reads TGTGCCAGCAGCTTTGAGGGCGTAGGGCGCTACGAGCAGTACTTC.

The chain links TRBV6-5 to TRBJ2-3; D remains ambiguous. The germline V gene encodes CDR1 MNHEY and CDR2 SVGAGI. Trimming pared 6 bases from V and 0 bases from J, leaving 4 bases between. The CDR3 sequence is 12 residues long. The CDR3 region has the DNA TGTGCCAGCAGACGGAGCACAGATACGCAGTATTTT. Residues: CASRRSTDTQYF.

The J gene is TRBJ2-7, the V gene TRBV6-1, with 8 bases that match TRBD1. Germline V lookup: CDR1 MNHNS, CDR2 SASEGT. Germline trimming cut 4 bases from V and 4 bases from J; bases unmatched to any gene: 15. The CDR3 runs 17 residues. The CDR3 bases are TGTGCCAGCAGTGCCCTAACCCGGGACAGGAGCAGGTACGAGCAGTACTTC. Amino acid sequence: CASSALTRDRSRYEQYF.

The chain joins TRBV10-3 to TRBJ2-7; 7 nucleotides agree with TRBD1. CDR1 and CDR2 (germline): ENHRY, SYGVKD. V shed 2 bases, J shed 2 bases, and the junction held 6 bases outside the gene matches. CDR3 length equals 15 residues. Here the CDR3 reads CAISELDRRPYEQYF. In DNA, the CDR3 is TGTGCCATCAGTGAGCTGGACAGGAGACCCTACGAGCAGTACTTC.

The rearrangement joins TRBV5-1 to TRBJ2-5; 15 nucleotides line up with TRBD2. Germline CDR1 is SGHRS and CDR2 is YFSETQ. J gave up 5 bases and V 2 bases, and 7 bases lay outside the gene matches. This CDR3 comprises 17 residues. The CDR3 sequence is CASSFRTSGRAEETQYF. The CDR3 DNA sequence: TGCGCCAGCAGCTTTCGGACTAGCGGGAGGGCCGAGGAGACCCAGTACTTC.

J is TRBJ2-7 and V is TRBV27; TRBD2 agrees at 12 bases. V lost 7 bases, J lost 2 bases, and 12 bases stayed unmatched. The V gene's germline CDR1 is MNHEY and CDR2 SMNVEV (reference sequence). The CDR3 extends over 17 amino acids. CDR3 sequence: CASTTLKLAGGPYEQYF. CDR3 sequence (DNA): TGTGCCAGCACCACCTTGAAGCTAGCGGGAGGGCCCTACGAGCAGTACTTC.

J is TRBJ1-1 and V is TRBV7-9, with 7 nucleotides matching TRBD1. CDR3 size: 15 residues. The ends lost 1 base at V and 4 bases at J; junction bases unmatched: 6. Germline CDR1 reads SEHNR; CDR2 reads FQNEAQ (reference sequence). The CDR3 DNA reads TGTGCCAGCAGCTTAGGCGACAGGGCTCCCACTGAAGCTTTCTTT. It translates to CASSLGDRAPTEAFF.

The chain recombines TRBV7-6 with TRBJ2-7; 8 positions match TRBD1. Germline V gene lookup returns CDR1 SGHVS and CDR2 FNYEAQ. The CDR3 contains 15 residues. After removal of 5 bases from V and 4 bases from J, the junction contained 10 bases not matched to a gene. This CDR3 reads CASSPGGGRGYEQYF. CDR3 sequence (DNA): TGTGCCAGCAGCCCAGGGGGCGGACGGGGATACGAGCAGTACTTC.